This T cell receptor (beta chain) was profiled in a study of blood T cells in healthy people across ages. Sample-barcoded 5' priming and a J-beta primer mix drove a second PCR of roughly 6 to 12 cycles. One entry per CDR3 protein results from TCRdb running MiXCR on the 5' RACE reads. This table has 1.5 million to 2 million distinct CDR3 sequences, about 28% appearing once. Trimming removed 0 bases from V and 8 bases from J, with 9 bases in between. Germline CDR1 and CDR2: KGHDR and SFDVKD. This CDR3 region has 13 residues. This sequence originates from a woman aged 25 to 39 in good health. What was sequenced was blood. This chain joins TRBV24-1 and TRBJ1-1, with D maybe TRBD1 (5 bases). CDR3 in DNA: TGTGCCACCAGTGATTTGCAATGGGGGGAAGCTTTCTTT. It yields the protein CATSDLQWGEAFF.